Sequencing of this T cell receptor beta chain was carried out in a study of cytomegalovirus exposure and HLA in healthy donors. Study-wide background: Roughly 86 million unique TCRs from HLA-typed donors made up an early data release.

The CDR3 is 15 amino acids. Trimming cost V 3 bases and J 7 bases; bases outside gene matches: 9. The V gene's germline CDR1 is ENHRY and CDR2 SYGVKD. General study results and limits: It was likely that a cluster of highly shared sequence variants was a sequencing artifact.

Details on this clone: Its specificity is not known.

PCR amplification relied on 60 Vbeta primers (plus 13 Jbeta primers). Some clones are missing from TCRdb's copy, which holds only in-frame ones; the method was immunoSEQ multiplex PCR. The table lists approximately 22,000 clones, 65% to 85% of them singletons. The sequencing sample was made of PBMCs. The origin of this receptor is a man in his 60s in good health and CMV-seronegative. The chain combines TRBV10-3 with TRBJ2-1; 7 nucleotides match TRBD2. CDR3 amino acids: CAISDGGSSKNEQFF. CDR3 sequence (DNA): TGTGCCATCAGTGACGGCGGGAGCTCGAAAAATGAGCAGTTCTTC.